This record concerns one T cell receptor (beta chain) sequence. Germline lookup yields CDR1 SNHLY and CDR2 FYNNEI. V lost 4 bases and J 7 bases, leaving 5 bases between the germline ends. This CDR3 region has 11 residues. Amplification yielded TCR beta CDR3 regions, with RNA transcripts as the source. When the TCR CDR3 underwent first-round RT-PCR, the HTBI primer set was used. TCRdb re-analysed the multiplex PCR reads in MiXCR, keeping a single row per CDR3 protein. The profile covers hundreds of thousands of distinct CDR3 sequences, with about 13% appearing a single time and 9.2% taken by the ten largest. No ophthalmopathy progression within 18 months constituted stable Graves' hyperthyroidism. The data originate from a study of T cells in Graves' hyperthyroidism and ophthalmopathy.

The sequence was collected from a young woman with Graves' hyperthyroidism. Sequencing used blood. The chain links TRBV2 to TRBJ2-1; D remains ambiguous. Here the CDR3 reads CASSVENEQFF. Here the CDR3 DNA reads TGTGCCAGCAGTGTCGAGAATGAGCAGTTCTTC.